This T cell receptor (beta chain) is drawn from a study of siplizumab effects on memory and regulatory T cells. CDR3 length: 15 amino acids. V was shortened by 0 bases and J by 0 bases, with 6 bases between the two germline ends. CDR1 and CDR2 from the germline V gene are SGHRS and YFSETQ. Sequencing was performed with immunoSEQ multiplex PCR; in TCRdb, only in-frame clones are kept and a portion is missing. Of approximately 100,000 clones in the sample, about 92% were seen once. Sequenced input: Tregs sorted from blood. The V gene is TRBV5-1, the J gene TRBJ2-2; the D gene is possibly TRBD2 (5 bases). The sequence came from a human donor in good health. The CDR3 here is CASSLAGANTGELFF. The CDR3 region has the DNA TGCGCCAGCAGCTTGGCCGGGGCGAACACCGGGGAGCTGTTTTTT.